Shown below are 16 T cell receptor beta chains from a single sample sequenced in a study of cytomegalovirus exposure and HLA in healthy donors. Vbeta (60) and Jbeta (13) primers were used in the PCR. Using immunoSEQ multiplex PCR, the repertoire was profiled, and TCRdb retains in-frame clones only, with some absent. This table holds 150,000 to 200,000 clones, about 85% found once. Sequencing was done on a sample of PBMCs. The origin of the receptors is a woman aged 45 to 65 in good health and CMV-seronegative.

The chain carries TRBV2 and TRBJ1-2, with 8 nucleotides matching TRBD1. With 5 bases clipped from V and 4 bases from J, the junction kept 6 bases outside the gene matches. This CDR3 has 14 amino acids. Germline CDR1 SNHLY, CDR2 FYNNEI. The CDR3 sequence: CASSPQGGIYGYTF. CDR3 in DNA: TGTGCCAGCAGTCCACAGGGGGGTATCTATGGCTACACCTTC.

The chain couples TRBV5-8 to TRBJ2-5; 11 bases agree with TRBD2. Per germline, CDR1 SGHTS and CDR2 YDEGEE. With 4 bases clipped from V and 5 bases from J, the junction kept 19 bases outside the gene matches. This CDR3 region has 19 residues. In DNA, the CDR3 is TGTGCCAGCAGCCCGAGGCGTCTAGCGGGAGGCTGGGCGATGGAGACCCAGTACTTC. Residues: CASSPRRLAGGWAMETQYF.

This rearrangement joins TRBV6-5 to TRBJ2-7, with D possibly TRBD1 on 6 matching bases. CDR1 MNHEY and CDR2 SVGAGI come from the germline V gene. V was shortened by 11 bases and J by 2 bases, with 19 bases between the two germline ends. The CDR3 spans 14 residues. The CDR3 sequence: CAVKSGGRTYEQYF. The CDR3 DNA reads as TGTGCCGTAAAAAGTGGGGGCAGGACCTACGAGCAGTACTTC.

This clone was recorded a few times. This sequence joins TRBV28 and TRBJ2-2, with TRBD1 identical over 8 bases. The germline gives CDR1 MDHEN, CDR2 SYDVKM. The CDR3 contains 17 residues. The V and J ends lost 2 bases and 7 bases, in that order; junction bases with no gene match: 12. CDR3 in DNA: TGTGCCAGCAGTTTAATATACAGGGGGGCGGTTGGCGGGGAGCTGTTTTTT. Its translation: CASSLIYRGAVGGELFF.

This clone has just one count. V gene TRBV18 combines with J gene TRBJ1-1, with 7 bases lining up with TRBD1. J was trimmed by 1 base and V by 3 bases; bases with no gene match: 5. The CDR3 length is 15 residues. CDR1 KGHSH and CDR2 LQKENI come from the germline V gene. CDR3 nucleotides: TGTGCCAGCTCACCCAGGAGACAGGGGAACACTGAAGCTTTCTTT. Its translation is CASSPRRQGNTEAFF.

This clone has a single count. J is TRBJ2-7 and V is TRBV7-2; D possibly corresponds to TRBD1 (5 bases). CDR1 is SGHTA, CDR2 FQGNSA, per germline. The CDR3 runs to 18 residues. The V end was cut by 3 bases, the J end by 3 bases, with 24 bases between. CDR3 coding DNA: TGTGCCAGCAGCTTTGCCCGATCGCAACTCATAGGACACTACGAGCAGTACTTC. It specifies CASSFARSQLIGHYEQYF.

The chain has TRBV9 and TRBJ1-5, with D uncertain. CDR1 is SGDLS, CDR2 YYNGEE, per germline. CDR3 length: 15 amino acids. Trimming stripped 0 bases from V and 1 base from J, with 8 bases between. The CDR3 region has the DNA TGTGCCAGCAGCGTAGGCGACACAAGCAATCAGCCCCAGCATTTT. The encoded protein is CASSVGDTSNQPQHF.

The chain joins TRBV9 to TRBJ2-5, with no clear D. The CDR3 is 13 residues long. The ends were cut back, 0 bases at V and 5 bases at J, with 8 bases in the middle. Germline assignment: CDR1 SGDLS and CDR2 YYNGEE. CDR3 DNA sequence: TGTGCCAGCAGCGTAGCGGGTCAGGAGACCCAGTACTTC. Residues: CASSVAGQETQYF.

In this sample, this clone turned up a few times. This rearrangement joins TRBV5-1 to TRBJ2-1, with 7 bases fitting TRBD2. Germline values: CDR1 SGHRS, CDR2 YFSETQ. The CDR3 contains 16 residues. V gave up 4 bases and J gave up 2 bases; unmatched junction bases: 9. CDR3 coding DNA: TGCGCCAGCAGCCCAAGCGGGACGCGGACCTACAATGAGCAGTTCTTC. Its protein is CASSPSGTRTYNEQFF.

V is TRBV5-1 and J is TRBJ2-1, with 8 bases fitting TRBD1. The V and J ends lost 2 bases and 9 bases, in that order; junction bases with no gene match: 4. The length of the CDR3 is 13 residues. Germline CDR1 SGHRS, CDR2 YFSETQ. CDR3 loop: CASSFNRGFEQFF. In nucleotides, the CDR3 is TGCGCCAGCAGCTTTAACAGGGGGTTTGAGCAGTTCTTC.

On this clone: The junction departs from germline at one end; a sequencing error may be responsible. This chain joins TRBV7-9 and TRBJ1-2; 7 bases line up with TRBD1. CDR1 and CDR2 from the germline V gene are SEHNR and FQNEAQ (reference sequence). The CDR3 covers 15 residues. Here the CDR3 reads CSSSSRRGQDYGYTF. DNA of the CDR3: TGTTCCAGCAGCTCCCGAAGGGGGCAGGACTATGGCTACACCTTC.

The chain uses TRBV25-1 and TRBJ1-4; D not resolved. V was shortened by 8 bases and J by 4 bases, with 17 bases between the two germline ends. The CDR3 runs to 15 residues. Looked up from germline, CDR1 is MGHDK and CDR2 is SYGVNS. CDR3: CASQADRGNNEKLFF. The CDR3 DNA reads TGTGCCAGCCAGGCCGACCGAGGGAATAATGAAAAACTGTTTTTT.

V is TRBV7-2 and J is TRBJ1-1; 7 positions match TRBD1. Per the germline V gene, CDR1 is SGHTA and CDR2 is FQGNSA. The ends lost 4 bases at V and 0 bases at J; junction bases unmatched: 5. CDR3 length equals 15 residues. This CDR3 is CASSSRTGMNTEAFF. CDR3 nucleotides: TGTGCCAGCAGCTCACGGACAGGAATGAACACTGAAGCTTTCTTT.

The chain combines TRBV27 with TRBJ1-5, with D possibly TRBD1 on 6 matching bases. V lost 4 bases and J 6 bases, leaving 13 bases between the germline ends. Looked up from germline, CDR1 is MNHEY and CDR2 is SMNVEV (reference sequence). The CDR3 loop spans 14 amino acids. CDR3 nucleotide sequence: TGTGCCAGCAGTTCAACAGGGCTGGCTCAGCCCCAGCATTTT. This codes for CASSSTGLAQPQHF.

This clone appeared once. The chain uses TRBV18 and TRBJ1-1; 7 positions match TRBD1. This CDR3 has 14 amino acids. The V gene's germline CDR1 is KGHSH and CDR2 LQKENI. J gave up 5 bases and V 4 bases, and 7 bases lay outside the gene matches. DNA for the CDR3: TGTGCCAGCTCACGGGGACAACAGGGGACTGAAGCTTTCTTT. Its translation is CASSRGQQGTEAFF.

The chain carries TRBV5-5 and TRBJ2-7, with 7 bases aligning to TRBD1. The V segment lost 4 bases and the J segment 2 bases; nucleotides outside the gene matches: 9. Germline CDR1 is SGHKS and CDR2 is YYEKEE (reference sequence). CDR3 length: 15 amino acids. Here the CDR3 reads CASSPPGQRTYEQYF. CDR3 DNA: TGTGCCAGCAGCCCCCCGGGACAGCGAACCTACGAGCAGTACTTC.